This T cell receptor beta chain stems from a study of T cells in Graves' hyperthyroidism and ophthalmopathy. The study's findings and limits: A model of 13 V-J features distinguished ophthalmopathy from stable hyperthyroidism. Blood also showed most of the thyroid clonotypes that were expanded above 0.001.

For the diagnoses, clinical symptoms, serum thyroxine and TRAb, thyroid ultrasound and orbital computed tomography were used. Blood was obtained at the first hyperthyroidism diagnosis, which preceded any ophthalmopathy symptoms. This clonotype was observed many times. The antigen remains unidentified. CDR1 and CDR2 (germline): MDHEN, SYDVKM. The CDR3 loop spans 15 amino acids. V was clipped by 6 bases and J by 4 bases, with 18 bases between them. TCR beta CDR3 region amplification was performed from RNA transcripts. RT-PCR in the first round (using the HTBI primer set) targeted the TCR CDR3. TCRdb processed the multiplex PCR reads anew with MiXCR; each CDR3 protein has one entry. The sample lists around 280,000 distinct CDR3 sequences; more than 10% were seen once.

The rearrangement uses TRBV28 and TRBJ1-2; the D gene is possibly TRBD1 (5 bases). Sequencing was performed on blood. This sequence was found in a woman aged 30 to 39 with Graves' hyperthyroidism that later progressed to Graves' ophthalmopathy. This CDR3 is CASRPSGPRGYGYTF. DNA of the CDR3: TGTGCCAGCAGGCCTTCGGGACCGCGAGGCTATGGCTACACCTTC.